This T cell receptor beta chain was found in a study of T cell responses to AZD1222 COVID-19 vaccine. Findings of the study overall: Without day 14 samples, only post-peak T cell repertoires were studied. The study found vaccine-associated CD4 TCRs spanning spike, dominant at 160-218 and 743-854. Two AZD1222 doses significantly raised spike-specific TCR breadth and depth over controls.

Only in-frame clones appear in the TCRdb table, and some are missing; sequencing was by immunoSEQ multiplex PCR. This sample yields about 150,000 clones, of which around nine tenths are seen a single time; 2.8% belongs to the top ten. This clone has a handful of counts. What it binds is not known. This CDR3 is 14 amino acids long. Germline CDR1 and CDR2: PRHDT and FYEKMQ (reference sequence). V was pared by 6 bases and J by 5 bases, with 13 bases between. The sequence was obtained from an adult in good health. The sample was peripheral blood, taken on day 0 of MenACWY control vaccination. The chain combines TRBV13 with TRBJ2-2; D is undetermined. For the CDR3, the DNA is TGTGCCAGCAGTTCTTTTTTCGGGACCGGGGAGCTGTTTTTT. Its protein is CASSSFFGTGELFF.